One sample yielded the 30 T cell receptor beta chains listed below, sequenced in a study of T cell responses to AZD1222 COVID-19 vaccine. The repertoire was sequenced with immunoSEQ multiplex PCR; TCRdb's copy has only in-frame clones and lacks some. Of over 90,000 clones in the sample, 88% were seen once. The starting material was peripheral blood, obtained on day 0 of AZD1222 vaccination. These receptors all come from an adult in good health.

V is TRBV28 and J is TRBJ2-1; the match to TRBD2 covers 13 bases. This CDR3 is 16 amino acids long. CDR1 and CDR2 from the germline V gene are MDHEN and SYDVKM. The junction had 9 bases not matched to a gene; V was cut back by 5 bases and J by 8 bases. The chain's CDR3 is CASSRAMTSGRYEQFF. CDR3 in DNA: TGTGCCAGCAGTCGAGCAATGACTAGCGGGAGGTATGAGCAGTTCTTC.

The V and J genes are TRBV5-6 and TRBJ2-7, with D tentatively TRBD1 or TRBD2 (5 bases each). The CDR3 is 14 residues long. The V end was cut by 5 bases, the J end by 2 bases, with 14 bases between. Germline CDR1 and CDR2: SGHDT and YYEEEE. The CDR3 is CASSPLQGPYEQYF. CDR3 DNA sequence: TGTGCCAGCAGTCCTCTCCAGGGACCCTACGAGCAGTACTTC.

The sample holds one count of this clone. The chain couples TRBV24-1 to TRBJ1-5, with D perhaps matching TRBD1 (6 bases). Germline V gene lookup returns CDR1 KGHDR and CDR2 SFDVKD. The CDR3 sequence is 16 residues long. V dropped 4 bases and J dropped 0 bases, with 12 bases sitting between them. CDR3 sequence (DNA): TGTGCCACCAGTGACGTCACGGACAGTAGCAATCAGCCCCAGCATTTT. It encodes CATSDVTDSSNQPQHF.

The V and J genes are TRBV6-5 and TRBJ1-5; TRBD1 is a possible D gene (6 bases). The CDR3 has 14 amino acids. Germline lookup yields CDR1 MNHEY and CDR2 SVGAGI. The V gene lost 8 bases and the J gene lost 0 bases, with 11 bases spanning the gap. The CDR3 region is CASRGTNSNQPQHF. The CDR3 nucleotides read TGTGCCAGCCGCGGGACAAATAGCAATCAGCCCCAGCATTTT.

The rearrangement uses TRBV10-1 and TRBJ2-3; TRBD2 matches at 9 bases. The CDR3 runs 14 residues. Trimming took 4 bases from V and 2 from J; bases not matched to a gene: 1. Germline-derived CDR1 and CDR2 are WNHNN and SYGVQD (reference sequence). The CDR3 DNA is TGCGCCAGCAGTGCTAGCGGGGCCACAGATACGCAGTATTTT. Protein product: CASSASGATDTQYF.

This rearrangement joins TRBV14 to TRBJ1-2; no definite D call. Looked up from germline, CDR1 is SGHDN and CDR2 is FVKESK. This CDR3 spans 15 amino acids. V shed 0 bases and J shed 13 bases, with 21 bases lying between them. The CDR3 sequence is CASSQDLSGLRRVTF. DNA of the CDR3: TGTGCCAGCAGCCAAGATTTAAGTGGACTCCGAAGAGTCACCTTC.

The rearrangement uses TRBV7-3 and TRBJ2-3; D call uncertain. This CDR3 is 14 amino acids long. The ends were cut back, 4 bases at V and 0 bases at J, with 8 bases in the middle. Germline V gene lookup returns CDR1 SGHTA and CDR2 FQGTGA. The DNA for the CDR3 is TGTGCCAGCAGCTCCCTCAGTAGCACAGATACGCAGTATTTT. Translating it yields CASSSLSSTDTQYF.

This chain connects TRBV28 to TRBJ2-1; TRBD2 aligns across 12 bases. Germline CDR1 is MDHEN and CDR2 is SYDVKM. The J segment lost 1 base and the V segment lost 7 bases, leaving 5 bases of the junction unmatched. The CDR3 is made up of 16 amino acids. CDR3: CASTPGTSGSYNEQFF. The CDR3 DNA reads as TGTGCCAGCACTCCCGGGACTAGCGGGTCCTACAATGAGCAGTTCTTC.

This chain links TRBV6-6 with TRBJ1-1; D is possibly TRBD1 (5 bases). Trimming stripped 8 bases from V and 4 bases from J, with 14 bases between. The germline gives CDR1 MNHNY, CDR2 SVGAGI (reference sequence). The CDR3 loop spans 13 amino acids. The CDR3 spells CASGLYGGTEAFF. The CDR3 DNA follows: TGTGCCAGCGGGCTTTACGGGGGCACTGAAGCTTTCTTT.

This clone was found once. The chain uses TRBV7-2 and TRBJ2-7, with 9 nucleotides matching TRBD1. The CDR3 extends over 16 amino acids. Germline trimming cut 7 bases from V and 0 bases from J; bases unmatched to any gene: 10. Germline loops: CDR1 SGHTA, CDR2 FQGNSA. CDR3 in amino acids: CASTSSGQGRSYEQYF. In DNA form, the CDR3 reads TGTGCCAGCACCTCGAGTGGACAGGGGCGCTCCTACGAGCAGTACTTC.

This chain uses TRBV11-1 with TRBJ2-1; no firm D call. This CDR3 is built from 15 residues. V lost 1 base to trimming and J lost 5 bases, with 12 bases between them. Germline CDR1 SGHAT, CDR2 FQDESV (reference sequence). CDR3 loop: CASSLGAEANNEQFF. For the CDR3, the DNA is TGTGCCAGCAGCTTAGGGGCAGAAGCAAACAATGAGCAGTTCTTC.

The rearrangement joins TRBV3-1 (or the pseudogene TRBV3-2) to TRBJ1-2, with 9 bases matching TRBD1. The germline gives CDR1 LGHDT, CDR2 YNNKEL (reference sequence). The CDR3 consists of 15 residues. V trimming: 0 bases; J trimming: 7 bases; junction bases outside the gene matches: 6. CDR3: CASSQDTTGGAGYTF. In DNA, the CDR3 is TGTGCCAGCAGCCAAGATACCACAGGGGGCGCTGGCTACACCTTC.

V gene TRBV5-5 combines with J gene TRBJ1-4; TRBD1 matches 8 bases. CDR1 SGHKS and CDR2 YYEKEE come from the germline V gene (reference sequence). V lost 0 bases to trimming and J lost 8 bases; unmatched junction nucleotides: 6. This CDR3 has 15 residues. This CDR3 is CASSLVQGDWEKLFF. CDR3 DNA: TGTGCCAGCAGCTTGGTACAGGGGGATTGGGAAAAACTGTTTTTT.

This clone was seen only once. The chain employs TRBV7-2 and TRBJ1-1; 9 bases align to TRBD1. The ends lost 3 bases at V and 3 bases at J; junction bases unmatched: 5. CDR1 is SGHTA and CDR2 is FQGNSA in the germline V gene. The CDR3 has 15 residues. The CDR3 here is CASSFGDRAYTEAFF. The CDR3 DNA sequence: TGTGCCAGCAGCTTTGGGGACAGGGCGTACACTGAAGCTTTCTTT.

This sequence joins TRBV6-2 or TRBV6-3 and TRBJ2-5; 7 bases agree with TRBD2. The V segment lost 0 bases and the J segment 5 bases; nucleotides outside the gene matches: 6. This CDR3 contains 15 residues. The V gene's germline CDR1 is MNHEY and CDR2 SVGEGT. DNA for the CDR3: TGTGCCAGCAGTTACTCGACTAGCCGAGGGGAGACCCAGTACTTC. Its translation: CASSYSTSRGETQYF.

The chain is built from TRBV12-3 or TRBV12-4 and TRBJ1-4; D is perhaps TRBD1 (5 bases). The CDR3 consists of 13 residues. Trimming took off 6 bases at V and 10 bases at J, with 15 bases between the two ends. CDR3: CASSLQGAPKLFF. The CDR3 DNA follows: TGTGCCAGCAGCCTACAAGGGGCCCCAAAACTGTTTTTT.

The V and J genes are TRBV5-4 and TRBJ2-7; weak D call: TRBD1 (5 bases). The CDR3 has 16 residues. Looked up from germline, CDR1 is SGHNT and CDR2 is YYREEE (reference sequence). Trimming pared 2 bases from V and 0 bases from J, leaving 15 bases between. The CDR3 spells CASSFRGEQSSYEQYF. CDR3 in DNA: TGTGCCAGCAGCTTTAGGGGCGAGCAATCCTCCTACGAGCAGTACTTC.

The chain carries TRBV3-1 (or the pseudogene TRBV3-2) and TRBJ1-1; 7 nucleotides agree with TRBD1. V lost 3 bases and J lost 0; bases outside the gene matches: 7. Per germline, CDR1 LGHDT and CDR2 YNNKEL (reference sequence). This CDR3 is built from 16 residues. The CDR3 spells CASSHSGTALNTEAFF. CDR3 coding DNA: TGTGCCAGCAGCCACTCAGGGACAGCGCTGAACACTGAAGCTTTCTTT.

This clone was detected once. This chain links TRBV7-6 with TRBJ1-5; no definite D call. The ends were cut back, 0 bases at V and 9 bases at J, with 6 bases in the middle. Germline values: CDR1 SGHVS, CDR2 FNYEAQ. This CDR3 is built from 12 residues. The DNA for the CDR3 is TGTGCCAGCAGCTTAGCGGGTGGGCCCCAGCATTTT. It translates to CASSLAGGPQHF. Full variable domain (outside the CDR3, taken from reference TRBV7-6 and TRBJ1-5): GAGVSQSPRYKVTKRGQDVALRCDPISGHVSLYWYRQALGQGPEFLTYFNYEAQQDKSGLPNDRFSAERPEGSISTLTIQRTEQRDSAMYRCASSLAGGPQHFGDGTRLSIL.

CDR3 sequence reads: CASSERGGAGGSEAFF. CDR3 sequence (DNA): TGTGCCAGCAGTGAGAGAGGAGGAGCAGGGGGCTCTGAAGCTTTCTTT. The gene calls are TRBV6-1 and TRBJ1-1; 8 bases are shared with TRBD1. Germline CDR1 MNHNS, CDR2 SASEGT. This CDR3 comprises 16 residues. V trimming: 3 bases; J trimming: 6 bases; junction bases outside the gene matches: 12.

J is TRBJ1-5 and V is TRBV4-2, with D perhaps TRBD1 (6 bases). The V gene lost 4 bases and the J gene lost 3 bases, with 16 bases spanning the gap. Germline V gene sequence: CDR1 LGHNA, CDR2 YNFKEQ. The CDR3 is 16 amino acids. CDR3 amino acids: CASSPPRGGSNQPQHF. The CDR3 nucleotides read TGTGCCAGCAGCCCGCCAAGAGGGGGGTCCAATCAGCCCCAGCATTTT.

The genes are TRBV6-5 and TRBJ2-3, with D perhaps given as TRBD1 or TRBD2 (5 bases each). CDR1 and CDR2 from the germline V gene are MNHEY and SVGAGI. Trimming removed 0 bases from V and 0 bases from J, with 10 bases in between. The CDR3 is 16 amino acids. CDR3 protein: CASSYSWGYSTDTQYF. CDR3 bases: TGTGCCAGCAGTTACTCTTGGGGGTATAGCACAGATACGCAGTATTTT.

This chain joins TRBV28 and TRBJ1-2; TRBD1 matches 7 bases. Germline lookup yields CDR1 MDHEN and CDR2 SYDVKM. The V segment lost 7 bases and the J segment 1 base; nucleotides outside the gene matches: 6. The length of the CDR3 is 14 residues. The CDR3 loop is CASTIGGSNYGYTF. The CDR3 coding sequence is TGTGCCAGCACCATAGGGGGCAGTAACTATGGCTACACCTTC.

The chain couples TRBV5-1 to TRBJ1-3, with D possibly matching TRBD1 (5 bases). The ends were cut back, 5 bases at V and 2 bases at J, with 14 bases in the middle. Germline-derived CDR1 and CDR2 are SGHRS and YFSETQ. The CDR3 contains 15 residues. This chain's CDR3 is CASRQTTAAGNTIYF. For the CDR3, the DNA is TGCGCCAGCAGGCAGACGACAGCTGCTGGAAACACCATATATTTT.

CDR3 nucleotides: TGTGCCAGCAGCCTGATGGATTCACCCCTCCACTTT. The encoded protein is CASSLMDSPLHF. The gene calls are TRBV28 and TRBJ1-6; D is unclear. This CDR3 is built from 12 residues. With 6 bases removed from V and 8 bases from J, the gap between germline ends came to 8 bases. CDR1 is MDHEN and CDR2 is SYDVKM in the germline V gene.

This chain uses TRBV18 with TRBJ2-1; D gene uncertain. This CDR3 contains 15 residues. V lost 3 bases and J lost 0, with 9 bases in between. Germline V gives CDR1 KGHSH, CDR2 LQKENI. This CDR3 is CASSPGRSSYNEQFF. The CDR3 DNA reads TGTGCCAGCTCACCCGGGCGGAGCTCCTACAATGAGCAGTTCTTC.

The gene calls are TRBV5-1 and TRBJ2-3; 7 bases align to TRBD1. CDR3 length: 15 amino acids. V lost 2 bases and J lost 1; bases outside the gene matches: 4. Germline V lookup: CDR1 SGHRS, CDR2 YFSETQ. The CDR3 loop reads CASSLTGVGTDTQYF. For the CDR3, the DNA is TGCGCCAGCAGCTTAACAGGGGTGGGCACAGATACGCAGTATTTT.

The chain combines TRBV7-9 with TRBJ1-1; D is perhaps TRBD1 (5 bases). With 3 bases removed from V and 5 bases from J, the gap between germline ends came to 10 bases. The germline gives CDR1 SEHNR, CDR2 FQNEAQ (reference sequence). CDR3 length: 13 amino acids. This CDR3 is CASSLGVGTEAFF. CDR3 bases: TGTGCCAGCAGCTTGGGGGTTGGAACTGAAGCTTTCTTT.

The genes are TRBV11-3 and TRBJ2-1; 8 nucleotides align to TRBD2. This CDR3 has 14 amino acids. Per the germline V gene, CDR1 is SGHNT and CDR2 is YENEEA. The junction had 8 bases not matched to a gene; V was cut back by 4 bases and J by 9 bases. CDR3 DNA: TGTGCCAGCAGCTCTAGCGGGCGATGGGGTGAGCAGTTCTTC. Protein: CASSSSGRWGEQFF. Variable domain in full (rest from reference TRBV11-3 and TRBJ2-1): EAGVVQSPRYKIIEKKQPVAFWCNPISGHNTLYWYLQNLGQGPELLIRYENEEAVDDSQLPKDRFSAERLKGVDSTLKIQPAELGDSAVYLCASSSSGRWGEQFFGPGTRLTVL.

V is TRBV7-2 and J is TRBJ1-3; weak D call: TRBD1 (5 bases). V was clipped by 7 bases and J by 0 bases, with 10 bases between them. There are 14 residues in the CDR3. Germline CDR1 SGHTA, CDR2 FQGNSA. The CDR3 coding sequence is TGTGCCAGCACGAAGGGGAGCTCTGGAAACACCATATATTTT. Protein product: CASTKGSSGNTIYF.